The present T cell receptor (beta chain) was sequenced within a study of blood T cell repertoires in COVID-19. Profiled with immunoSEQ multiplex PCR; TCRdb holds only in-frame clones, not every one. This table has 100,000 to 150,000 clones, around 90% appearing once. CDR3 length equals 15 residues. The germline V and J ends were trimmed by 2 bases and 0 bases, with 11 bases remaining between them. The germline CDR1 and CDR2 sequences are MNHEY and SVGEGT. The clonotype comes from a man in his fifties or sixties with active COVID-19. Sample: peripheral blood. This rearrangement joins TRBV6-2 or TRBV6-3 to TRBJ2-7; weak D call: TRBD2 (5 bases). For the CDR3, the DNA is TGTGCCAGCAGTTACGGGAGCACACCCTCCTACGAGCAGTACGTC. This codes for CASSYGSTPSYEQYV.